These 29 T cell receptor beta chains were all obtained from the same sample, sequenced in a study of shared clonotypes between healthy human individuals. Generated by immunoSEQ multiplex PCR, the TCRdb table keeps only in-frame clones and is missing some. The sample has about 600,000 clones; around three quarters are singletons. Sequencing was done on a sample of PBMCs. The receptors shown here come from a woman in her thirties or forties in good health. Some clones in this sample may be carry-over from other donors' samples.

Comment on this clone: This CDR3 is also generated by other DNA sequences in the sample. CDR3 nucleotides: TGTGCCAGCAGCGTAGCAAGTCTAGCGGGAGTGGATGAGCAGTTCTTC. Encoded protein: CASSVASLAGVDEQFF. This rearrangement joins TRBV9 to TRBJ2-1; 10 nucleotides line up with TRBD2. The CDR3 runs 16 residues. The trim removed 0 bases at V and 8 bases at J, leaving 8 bases unmatched. Germline CDR1 reads SGDLS; CDR2 reads YYNGEE.

The V gene is TRBV5-1, the J gene TRBJ2-1; D could derive from TRBD1 or TRBD2 (7 bases each). V dropped 4 bases and J dropped 0 bases, with 14 bases sitting between them. This CDR3 is 16 amino acids long. The germline gives CDR1 SGHRS, CDR2 YFSETQ. The DNA for the CDR3 is TGCGCCAGCAGCCCGGGGGGACAGAGCTCCTACAATGAGCAGTTCTTC. This gives the protein CASSPGGQSSYNEQFF.

The rearrangement links TRBV27 to TRBJ2-7, with 11 bases that match TRBD1. The CDR3 sequence is 15 residues long. After removal of 5 bases from V and 4 bases from J, the junction contained 7 bases not matched to a gene. Per germline, CDR1 MNHEY and CDR2 SMNVEV (reference sequence). The CDR3 sequence: CASSPRDRGRYEQYF. For the CDR3, the DNA is TGTGCCAGCAGTCCCCGGGACAGGGGGAGGTACGAGCAGTACTTC.

This clone was detected once. The rearrangement links TRBV21-1 to TRBJ1-1. TRBV21-1 is annotated as a pseudogene. This CDR3 has 15 residues. The CDR3 is CASRIGLAIRTEAFF. CDR3 nucleotides: TGTGCCAGCAGGATTGGTCTAGCAATTCGCACTGAAGCTTTCTTT.

Only one count was recorded for this clone. The V call is TRBV7-2, the J call TRBJ2-7; D is possibly TRBD2 (5 bases). The CDR3 runs 16 residues. Trimming stripped 4 bases from V and 6 bases from J, with 22 bases between. CDR1 and CDR2 from the germline V gene are SGHTA and FQGNSA. CDR3 amino acids: CASSSQPLGRSREQYF. CDR3 DNA sequence: TGTGCCAGCAGCTCCCAACCACTAGGGCGAAGTCGCGAGCAGTACTTC. Drawing the rest from reference TRBV7-2 and TRBJ2-7, the complete variable domain is GAGVSQSPSNKVTEKGKDVELRCDPISGHTALYWYRQSLGQGLEFLIYFQGNSAPDKSGLPSDRFSAERTGGSVSTLTIQRTQQEDSAVYLCASSSQPLGRSREQYFGPGTRLTVT.

The gene calls are TRBV7-8 and TRBJ2-1; no definite D call. Trimming removed 5 bases from V and 3 bases from J, with 11 bases in between. The CDR3 is 14 residues long. CDR1 is SGHVS and CDR2 is FQNEAQ in the germline V gene. CDR3 DNA: TGTGCCAGCAGCCTCGATCTACTCTACAATGAGCAGTTCTTC. This encodes CASSLDLLYNEQFF. The full variable domain, completed using reference TRBV7-8 and TRBJ2-1, is GAGVSQSPRYKVAKRGQDVALRCDPISGHVSLFWYQQALGQGPEFLTYFQNEAQLDKSGLPSDRFFAERPEGSVSTLKIQRTQQEDSAVYLCASSLDLLYNEQFFGPGTRLTVL.

A word on this clone: The same CDR3 is also encoded by other DNA sequences in this sample. The chain joins TRBV7-9 to TRBJ1-2; a possible D gene is TRBD1 (5 bases). Germline V lookup: CDR1 SEHNR, CDR2 FQNEAQ (reference sequence). Trimming pared 0 bases from V and 8 bases from J, leaving 13 bases between. The length of the CDR3 is 14 residues. The CDR3 region has the DNA TGTGCCAGCAGCTTAGCGAGGAGGGGAGAGGGCTACACCTTC. Protein: CASSLARRGEGYTF.

The genes are TRBV12-5 and TRBJ2-1; D gene unclear. The CDR3 is made up of 12 amino acids. The V end was cut by 3 bases, the J end by 10 bases, with 10 bases between. CDR1 and CDR2 (germline): LGHNT, FRNRAP. The CDR3 spells CASGLRVGEQFF. The CDR3 nucleotides are TGTGCTAGTGGTTTACGCGTAGGCGAGCAGTTCTTC.

In this sample, this clone turned up a few times. This rearrangement joins TRBV27 to TRBJ1-2, with TRBD1 identical over 9 bases. V shed 5 bases, J shed 3 bases, and the junction held 16 bases outside the gene matches. The CDR3 covers 18 residues. Germline lookup yields CDR1 MNHEY and CDR2 SMNVEV (reference sequence). CDR3 sequence reads: CASSPGGDRAILDYGYTF. The CDR3 DNA sequence: TGTGCCAGCAGTCCCGGGGGGGACAGGGCCATACTAGACTATGGCTACACCTTC.

The J gene is TRBJ1-1, the V gene TRBV10-3; D is perhaps TRBD1 (6 bases). Looked up from germline, CDR1 is ENHRY and CDR2 is SYGVKD. Trimming stripped 0 bases from V and 3 bases from J, with 11 bases between. The CDR3 has 15 residues. DNA of the CDR3: TGTGCCATCAGTGAGTCCCGGACAGCAGACACTGAAGCTTTCTTT. It specifies CAISESRTADTEAFF.

CDR3 coding DNA: TGTGCCAGCGGCACTAGCGGGAGGGCCCACAATGAGCAGTTCTTC. The encoded protein is CASGTSGRAHNEQFF. The gene calls are TRBV5-4 and TRBJ2-1; 13 positions match TRBD2. CDR1 is SGHNT, CDR2 YYREEE, per germline (reference sequence). This CDR3 region has 15 residues. V was clipped by 7 bases and J by 5 bases; unmatched bases: 6.

This rearrangement joins TRBV28 to TRBJ2-7; 7 bases line up with TRBD2. Looked up from germline, CDR1 is MDHEN and CDR2 is SYDVKM. The trim removed 1 base at V and 2 bases at J, leaving 5 bases unmatched. The CDR3 loop spans 15 amino acids. The CDR3 coding sequence is TGTGCCAGCAGTTTATCTCTGGGGGGGGCCTACGAGCAGTACTTC. Encoded protein: CASSLSLGGAYEQYF.

The gene calls are TRBV7-6 and TRBJ2-7; 8 bases agree with TRBD2. The germline gives CDR1 SGHVS, CDR2 FNYEAQ. Unmatched junction bases numbered 6, after V lost 5 bases and J lost 0 bases. CDR3 size: 15 residues. Here the CDR3 reads CASSPGLALSYEQYF. The CDR3 bases are TGTGCCAGCAGCCCCGGACTAGCCCTCTCCTACGAGCAGTACTTC.

The CDR3 bases are TGTGCCAGCAGCTTGGGGGCGGTCGAGGTGGAGACCCAGTACTTC. Its protein is CASSLGAVEVETQYF. This rearrangement joins TRBV5-4 to TRBJ2-5; D is unresolved. Germline V gene sequence: CDR1 SGHNT, CDR2 YYREEE (reference sequence). Trimming removed 0 bases at V and 5 bases at J, with 14 bases between. The CDR3 is 15 amino acids. The complete variable domain, with remaining parts taken from reference TRBV5-4 and TRBJ2-5, reads ETGVTQSPTHLIKTRGQQVTLRCSSQSGHNTVSWYQQALGQGPQFIFQYYREEENGRGNFPPRFSGLQFPNYSSELNVNALELDDSALYLCASSLGAVEVETQYFGPGTRLLVL.

This clone was found a few times. V gene TRBV20-1 combines with J gene TRBJ1-1; D gene unclear. Trimming stripped 3 bases from V and 7 bases from J, with 9 bases between. The CDR3 has 11 residues. CDR1 is DFQATT, CDR2 SNEGSKA, per germline (reference sequence). The CDR3 DNA follows: TGCAGTGCTAGTAAATCCTTTGAAGCTTTCTTT. It specifies CSASKSFEAFF.

V and J are TRBV19 and TRBJ2-2, with a weak D call TRBD2 (6 bases). Trimming shortened V by 3 bases and J by 5 bases, and 13 bases separated the two germline ends. The CDR3 runs 15 residues. CDR1 and CDR2 (germline): LNHDA, SQIVND (reference sequence). CDR3 protein: CASSIGWGETGELFF. CDR3 sequence (DNA): TGTGCCAGTAGTATTGGCTGGGGGGAGACCGGGGAGCTGTTTTTT.

The CDR3: CASSRTLQGDYGYTF. CDR3 nucleotide sequence: TGTGCCAGCAGTCGAACTTTACAGGGTGACTATGGCTACACCTTC. The V gene is TRBV9, the J gene TRBJ1-2; a weak D match, TRBD1 (6 bases). Per germline, CDR1 SGDLS and CDR2 YYNGEE. V was pared by 5 bases and J by 3 bases, with 17 bases between. CDR3 length equals 15 residues.

CDR3: CASSWRPSVGTNNYGYTF. CDR3 nucleotide sequence: TGTGCCAGCAGTTGGAGACCATCGGTCGGGACAAACAACTATGGCTACACCTTC. The chain links TRBV27 to TRBJ1-2; possibly TRBD1 for D (6 bases). Germline assignment: CDR1 MNHEY and CDR2 SMNVEV (reference sequence). The germline V and J ends were trimmed by 4 bases and 2 bases, with 23 bases remaining between them. The CDR3 runs to 18 residues.

The chain employs TRBV19 and TRBJ2-1, with 12 bases that match TRBD2. V lost 9 bases and J lost 5; bases outside the gene matches: 8. The CDR3 length is 15 residues. Germline V gene data show CDR1 as LNHDA and CDR2 as SQIVND (reference sequence). The CDR3, as DNA: TGTGCCAGCGCACGGACTAGCGGGATTAACAATGAGCAGTTCTTC. As protein: CASARTSGINNEQFF.

The CDR3 loop is CASSQAWGGVTGELFF. For the CDR3, the DNA is TGTGCCAGCAGCCAAGCGTGGGGCGGAGTCACCGGGGAGCTGTTTTTT. The chain recombines TRBV14 with TRBJ2-2, with D perhaps TRBD1 (5 bases). Trimming pared 1 base from V and 4 bases from J, leaving 13 bases between. CDR1 is SGHDN and CDR2 is FVKESK in the germline V gene. The CDR3 totals 16 residues.

The chain recombines TRBV28 with TRBJ2-2, with 8 bases matching TRBD2. Germline CDR1 and CDR2: MDHEN and SYDVKM. V shed 11 bases, J shed 5 bases, and the junction held 10 bases outside the gene matches. This CDR3 is 14 amino acids long. DNA for the CDR3: TGTGCCGCGTCTTTAGCGGGAAGGACCGGGGAGCTGTTTTTT. Translating it yields CAASLAGRTGELFF.

The rearrangement uses TRBV9 and TRBJ1-1; D is possibly TRBD1 (5 bases). V lost 4 bases, J lost 6 bases, and 16 bases lay in between. The germline V gene encodes CDR1 SGDLS and CDR2 YYNGEE. The CDR3 is 14 amino acids. CDR3: CASSPRQGGAEAFF. The CDR3 DNA sequence: TGTGCCAGCAGCCCGCGCCAGGGTGGAGCTGAAGCTTTCTTT.

In its sample, this clone was seen once. The CDR3 sequence is CSVGTSGGSTDTQYF. Written as DNA, the CDR3 is TGCAGCGTTGGAACAAGCGGGGGAAGCACAGATACGCAGTATTTT. The chain couples TRBV29-1 to TRBJ2-3; 8 bases agree with TRBD2. V was pared by 4 bases and J by 0 bases, with 6 bases of the junction left unmatched. The germline V gene has CDR1 SQVTM and CDR2 ANQGSEA. The CDR3 extends over 15 amino acids.

This chain uses TRBV28 with TRBJ2-2; unclear D gene. Germline V gives CDR1 MDHEN, CDR2 SYDVKM. CDR3 length: 13 amino acids. Between the trimmed V and J ends, which lost 6 bases and 1 base, there was a span of 6 bases. The CDR3 coding sequence is TGTGCCAGCAGGAAAAAGAACACCGGGGAGCTGTTTTTT. Amino acids: CASRKKNTGELFF.

The CDR3 loop is CTSSPRGTHQETQYF. CDR3 in DNA: TGCACCAGCAGCCCTCGAGGGACACACCAAGAGACCCAGTACTTC. The chain joins TRBV1 to TRBJ2-5; TRBD1, the D gene given by the table, was not confirmed from the DNA. TRBV1 corresponds to a pseudogene. This CDR3 is 15 amino acids long.

This clone was counted a few times. The chain employs TRBV18 and TRBJ1-2; TRBD1 matches at 9 bases. The CDR3 loop spans 15 amino acids. V lost 5 bases and J lost 2; bases outside the gene matches: 6. Germline CDR1 is KGHSH and CDR2 is LQKENI. DNA for the CDR3: TGTGCCAGCTCAAAATTGACAGGGGGAAACTATGGCTACACCTTC. As protein: CASSKLTGGNYGYTF.

The CDR3 coding sequence is TGTGCCAGTAGTCCAGGACAGGGCCGGGACTATGGCTACACCTTC. It translates to CASSPGQGRDYGYTF. The chain carries TRBV19 and TRBJ1-2; TRBD1 matches at 8 bases. Germline V gives CDR1 LNHDA, CDR2 SQIVND (reference sequence). Trimming cost V 5 bases and J 3 bases; bases outside gene matches: 8. This CDR3 contains 15 residues.

V and J are TRBV19 and TRBJ2-4; the match to TRBD1 covers 8 bases. From germline, CDR1 is LNHDA and CDR2 SQIVND (reference sequence). The CDR3 spans 16 residues. V shed 9 bases and J 7 bases; nucleotides not matched to a gene: 17. The CDR3 protein is CASAVTRAGGLNIQYF. CDR3 nucleotides: TGTGCCAGCGCGGTCACGCGGGCAGGGGGCTTGAACATTCAGTACTTC.

With regard to this clone: The same CDR3 arises from other DNA sequences in this sample as well. This chain links TRBV5-1 with TRBJ1-1, with a possible D match to TRBD1 (6 bases). Trimming pared 0 bases from V and 0 bases from J, leaving 9 bases between. Germline CDR1 is SGHRS and CDR2 is YFSETQ. This CDR3 has 15 residues. In DNA form, the CDR3 reads TGCGCCAGCAGCTTGGCAGGACAGCTGAACACTGAAGCTTTCTTT. Translating gives CASSLAGQLNTEAFF.